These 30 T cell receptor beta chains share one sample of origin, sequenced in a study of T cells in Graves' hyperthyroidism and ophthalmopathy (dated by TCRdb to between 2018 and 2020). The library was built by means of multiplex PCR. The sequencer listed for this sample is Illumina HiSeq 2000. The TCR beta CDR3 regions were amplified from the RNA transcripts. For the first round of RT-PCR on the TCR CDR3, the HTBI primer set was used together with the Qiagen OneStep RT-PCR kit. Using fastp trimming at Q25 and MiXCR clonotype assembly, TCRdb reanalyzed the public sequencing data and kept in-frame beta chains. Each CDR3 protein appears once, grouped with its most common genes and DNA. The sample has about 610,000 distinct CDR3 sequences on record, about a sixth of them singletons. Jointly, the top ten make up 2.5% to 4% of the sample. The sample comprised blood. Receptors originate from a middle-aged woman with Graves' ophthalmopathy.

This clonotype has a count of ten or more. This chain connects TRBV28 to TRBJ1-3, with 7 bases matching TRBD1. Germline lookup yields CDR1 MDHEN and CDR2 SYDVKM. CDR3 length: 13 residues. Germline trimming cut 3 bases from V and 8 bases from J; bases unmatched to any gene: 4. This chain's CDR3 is CASSLRGQYTIYF. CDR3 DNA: TGTGCCAGCAGTTTGAGGGGGCAATACACCATATATTTT. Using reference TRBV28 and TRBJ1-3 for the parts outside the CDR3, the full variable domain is DVKVTQSSRYLVKRTGEKVFLECVQDMDHENMFWYRQDPGLGLRLIYFSYDVKMKEKGDIPEGYSVSREKKERFSLILESASTNQTSMYLCASSLRGQYTIYFGEGSWLTVV.

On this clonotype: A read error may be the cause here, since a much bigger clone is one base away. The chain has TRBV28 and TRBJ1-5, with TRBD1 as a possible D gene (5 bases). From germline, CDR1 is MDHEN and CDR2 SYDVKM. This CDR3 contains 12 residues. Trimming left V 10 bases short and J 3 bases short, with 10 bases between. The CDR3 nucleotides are TGTGCCACTGGGACTGACAATCAGCCCCAGCATTTT. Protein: CATGTDNQPQHF.

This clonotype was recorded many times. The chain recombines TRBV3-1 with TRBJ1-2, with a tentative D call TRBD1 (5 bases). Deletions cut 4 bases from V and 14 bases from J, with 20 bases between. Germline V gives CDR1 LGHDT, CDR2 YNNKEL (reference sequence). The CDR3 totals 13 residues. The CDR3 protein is CASSRDDMGEATF. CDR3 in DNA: TGTGCCAGCAGCCGGGACGACATGGGAGAGGCGACCTTC.

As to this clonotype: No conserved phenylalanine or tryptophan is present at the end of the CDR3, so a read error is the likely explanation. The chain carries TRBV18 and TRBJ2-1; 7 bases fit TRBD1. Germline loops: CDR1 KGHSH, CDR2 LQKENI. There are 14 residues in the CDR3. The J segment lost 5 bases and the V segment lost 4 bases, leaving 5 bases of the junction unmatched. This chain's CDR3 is CASSLGTVNNEQFL. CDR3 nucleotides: TGTGCCAGCTCACTCGGGACAGTCAACAATGAGCAGTTCCTC.

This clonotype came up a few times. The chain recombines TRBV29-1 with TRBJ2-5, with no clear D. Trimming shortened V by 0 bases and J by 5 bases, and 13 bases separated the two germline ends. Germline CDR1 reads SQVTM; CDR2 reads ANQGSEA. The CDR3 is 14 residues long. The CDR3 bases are TGCAGCGTTGAAGATCGGAAATCCTTGGAGACCCAGTACTTC. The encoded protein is CSVEDRKSLETQYF. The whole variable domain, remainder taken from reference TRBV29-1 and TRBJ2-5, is SAVISQKPSRDICQRGTSLTIQCQVDSQVTMMFWYRQQPGQSLTLIATANQGSEATYESGFVIDKFPISRPNLTFSTLTVSNMSPEDSSIYLCSVEDRKSLETQYFGPGTRLLVL.

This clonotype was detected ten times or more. CDR3: CASSDRLAVQETQYF. Here the CDR3 DNA reads TGTGCCAGCAGCGACCGACTAGCGGTCCAAGAGACCCAGTACTTC. The rearrangement uses TRBV11-2 and TRBJ2-5; TRBD2 matches 9 bases. Germline lookup yields CDR1 SGHAT and CDR2 FQNNGV. The CDR3 covers 15 residues. V shed 5 bases and J 1 base; nucleotides not matched to a gene: 5.

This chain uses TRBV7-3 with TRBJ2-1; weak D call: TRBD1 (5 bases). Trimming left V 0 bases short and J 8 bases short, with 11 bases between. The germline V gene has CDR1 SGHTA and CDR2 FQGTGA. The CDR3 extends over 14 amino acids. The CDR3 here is CASSLTGLTDEQFF. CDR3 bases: TGTGCCAGCAGCTTAACGGGGCTGACTGATGAGCAGTTCTTC.

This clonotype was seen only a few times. The CDR3 DNA is TGTGCCAGCTCACCAAATGCCGTTTCCCAAGAGACCCAGTACTTC. Encoded protein: CASSPNAVSQETQYF. The rearrangement uses TRBV18 and TRBJ2-5; D gene uncertain. CDR3 length equals 15 residues. Germline CDR1 is KGHSH and CDR2 is LQKENI. V was cut by 2 bases and J by 1 base, with 11 bases left in between.

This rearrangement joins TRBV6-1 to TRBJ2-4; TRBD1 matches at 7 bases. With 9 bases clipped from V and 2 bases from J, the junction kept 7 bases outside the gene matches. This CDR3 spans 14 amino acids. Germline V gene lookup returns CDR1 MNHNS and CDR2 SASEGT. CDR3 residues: CASKQGFTKNIQYF. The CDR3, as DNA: TGTGCCAGTAAACAGGGGTTTACCAAAAACATTCAGTACTTC.

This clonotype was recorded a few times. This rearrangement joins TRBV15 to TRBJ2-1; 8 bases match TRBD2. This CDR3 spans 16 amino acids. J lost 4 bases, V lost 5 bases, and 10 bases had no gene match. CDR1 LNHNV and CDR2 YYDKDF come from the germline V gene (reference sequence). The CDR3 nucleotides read TGTGCCACCAGCGACCGGGCTAGCGGGCTTTACAATGAGCAGTTCTTC. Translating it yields CATSDRASGLYNEQFF.

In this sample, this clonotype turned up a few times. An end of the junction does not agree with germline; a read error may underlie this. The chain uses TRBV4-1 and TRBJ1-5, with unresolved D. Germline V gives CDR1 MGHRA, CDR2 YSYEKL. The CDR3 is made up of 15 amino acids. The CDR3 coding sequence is TGCGCCAGCAGTCAAGCCTATGTCAGCAATCAGCCCCAGCATTTT. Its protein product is CASSQAYVSNQPQHF.

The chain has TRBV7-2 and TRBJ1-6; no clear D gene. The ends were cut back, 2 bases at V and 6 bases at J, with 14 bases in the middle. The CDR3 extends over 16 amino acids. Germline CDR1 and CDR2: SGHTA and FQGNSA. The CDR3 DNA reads TGTGCCAGCAGCTTAATAGGGTCTATGGGTAATTCACCCCTCCACTTT. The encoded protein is CASSLIGSMGNSPLHF. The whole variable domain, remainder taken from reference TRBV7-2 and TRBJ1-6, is GAGVSQSPSNKVTEKGKDVELRCDPISGHTALYWYRQSLGQGLEFLIYFQGNSAPDKSGLPSDRFSAERTGGSVSTLTIQRTQQEDSAVYLCASSLIGSMGNSPLHFGNGTRLTVT.

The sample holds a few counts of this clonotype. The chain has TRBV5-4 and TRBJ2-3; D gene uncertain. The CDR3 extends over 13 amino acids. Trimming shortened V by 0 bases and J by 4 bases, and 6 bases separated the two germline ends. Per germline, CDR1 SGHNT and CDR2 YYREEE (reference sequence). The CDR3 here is CASSLGRSDTQYF. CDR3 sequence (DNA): TGTGCCAGCAGCTTGGGCCGCTCAGATACGCAGTATTTT.

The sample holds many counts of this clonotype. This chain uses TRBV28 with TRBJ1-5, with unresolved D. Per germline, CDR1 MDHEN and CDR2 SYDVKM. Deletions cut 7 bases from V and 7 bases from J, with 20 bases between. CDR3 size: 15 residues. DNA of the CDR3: TGTGCCAGCAAGTGGCTGGCCGGCTTCGGGCAGCCCCAGCATTTT. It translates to CASKWLAGFGQPQHF.

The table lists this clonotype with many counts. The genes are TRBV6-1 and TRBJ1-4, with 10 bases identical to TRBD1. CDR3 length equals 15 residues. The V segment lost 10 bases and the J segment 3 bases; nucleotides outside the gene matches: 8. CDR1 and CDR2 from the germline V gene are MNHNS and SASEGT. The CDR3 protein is CATNDRGLANEKLFF. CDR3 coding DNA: TGTGCCACCAACGACAGGGGGCTAGCTAATGAAAAACTGTTTTTT.

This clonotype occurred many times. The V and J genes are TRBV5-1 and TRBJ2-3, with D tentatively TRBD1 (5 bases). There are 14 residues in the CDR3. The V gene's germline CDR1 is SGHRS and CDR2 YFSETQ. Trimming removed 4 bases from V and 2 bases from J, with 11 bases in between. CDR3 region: CASSIGQPTDTQYF. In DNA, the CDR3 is TGCGCCAGCAGCATCGGACAACCCACAGATACGCAGTATTTT.

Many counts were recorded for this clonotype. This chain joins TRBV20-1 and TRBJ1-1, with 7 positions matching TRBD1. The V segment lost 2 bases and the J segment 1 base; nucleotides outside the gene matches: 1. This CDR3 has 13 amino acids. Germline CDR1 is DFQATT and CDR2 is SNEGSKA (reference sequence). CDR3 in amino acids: CSARQGGNTEAFF. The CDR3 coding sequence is TGCAGTGCTAGACAGGGGGGGAACACTGAAGCTTTCTTT.

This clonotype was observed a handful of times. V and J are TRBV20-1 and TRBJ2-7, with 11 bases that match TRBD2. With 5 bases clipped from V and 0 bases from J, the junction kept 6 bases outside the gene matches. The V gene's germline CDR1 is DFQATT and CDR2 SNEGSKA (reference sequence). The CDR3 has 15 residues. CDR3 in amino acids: CSAHLAGGSSYEQYF. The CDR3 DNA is TGCAGTGCTCACTTAGCGGGAGGGAGCTCCTACGAGCAGTACTTC.

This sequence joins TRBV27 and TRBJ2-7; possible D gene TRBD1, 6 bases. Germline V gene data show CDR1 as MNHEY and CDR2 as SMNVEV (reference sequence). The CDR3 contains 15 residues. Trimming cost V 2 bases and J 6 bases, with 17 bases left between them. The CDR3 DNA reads TGTGCCAGCAGTTTAGACGCCAGGGGCAGGGGCGAGCAGTACTTC. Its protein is CASSLDARGRGEQYF.

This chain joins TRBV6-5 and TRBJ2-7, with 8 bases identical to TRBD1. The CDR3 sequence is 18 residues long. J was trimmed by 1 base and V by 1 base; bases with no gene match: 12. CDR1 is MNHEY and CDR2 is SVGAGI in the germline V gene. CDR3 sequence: CASSYFPRTDRESYEQYF. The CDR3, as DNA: TGTGCCAGCAGTTACTTCCCGCGAACGGACAGGGAATCCTACGAGCAGTACTTC.

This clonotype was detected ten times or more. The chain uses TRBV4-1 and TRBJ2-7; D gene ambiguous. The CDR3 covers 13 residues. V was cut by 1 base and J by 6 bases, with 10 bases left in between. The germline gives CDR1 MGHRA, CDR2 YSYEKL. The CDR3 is CASSQVQKGEQYF. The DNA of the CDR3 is TGCGCCAGCAGCCAAGTCCAGAAGGGCGAGCAGTACTTC.

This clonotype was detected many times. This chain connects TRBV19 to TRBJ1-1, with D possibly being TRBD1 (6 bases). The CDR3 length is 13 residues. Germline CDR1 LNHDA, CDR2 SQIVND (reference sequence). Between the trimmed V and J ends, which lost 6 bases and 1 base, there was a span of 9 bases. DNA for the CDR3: TGTGCCAGTAGATTGGGGGCGAACACTGAAGCTTTCTTT. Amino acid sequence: CASRLGANTEAFF.

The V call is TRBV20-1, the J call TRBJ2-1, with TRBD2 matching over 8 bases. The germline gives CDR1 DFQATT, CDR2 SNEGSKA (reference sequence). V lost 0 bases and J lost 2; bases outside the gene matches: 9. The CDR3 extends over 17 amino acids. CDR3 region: CSARDTPGGGTYNEQFF. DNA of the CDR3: TGCAGTGCTAGAGATACCCCCGGGGGGGGAACCTACAATGAGCAGTTCTTC.

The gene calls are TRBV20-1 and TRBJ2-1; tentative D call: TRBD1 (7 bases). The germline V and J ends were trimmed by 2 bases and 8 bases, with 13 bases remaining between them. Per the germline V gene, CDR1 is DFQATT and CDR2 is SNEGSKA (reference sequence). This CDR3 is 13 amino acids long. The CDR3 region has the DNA TGCAGTGCTAGAAGGACAGGCGGGGATGAGCAGTTCTTC. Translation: CSARRTGGDEQFF.

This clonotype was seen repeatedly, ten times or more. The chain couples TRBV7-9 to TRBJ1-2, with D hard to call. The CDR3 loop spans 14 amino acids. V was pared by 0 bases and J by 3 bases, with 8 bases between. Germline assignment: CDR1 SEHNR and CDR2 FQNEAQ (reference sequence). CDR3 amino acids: CASSLAVGHYGYTF. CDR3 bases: TGTGCCAGCAGCTTAGCTGTAGGGCACTATGGCTACACCTTC.

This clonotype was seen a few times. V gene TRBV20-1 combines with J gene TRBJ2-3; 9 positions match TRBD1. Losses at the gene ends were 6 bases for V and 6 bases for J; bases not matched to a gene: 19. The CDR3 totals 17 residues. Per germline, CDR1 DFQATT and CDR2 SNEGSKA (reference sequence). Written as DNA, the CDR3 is TGCAGTGCACCCGCACCCATCCCGGGACAGGGCTTGGATACGCAGTATTTT. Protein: CSAPAPIPGQGLDTQYF.

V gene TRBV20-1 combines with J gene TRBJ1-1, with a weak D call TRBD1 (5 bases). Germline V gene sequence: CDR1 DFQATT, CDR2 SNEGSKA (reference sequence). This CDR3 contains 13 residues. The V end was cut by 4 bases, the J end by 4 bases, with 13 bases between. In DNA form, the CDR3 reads TGCAGTGCTAAAAGACAGAGTACCACTGAAGCTTTCTTT. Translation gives CSAKRQSTTEAFF.

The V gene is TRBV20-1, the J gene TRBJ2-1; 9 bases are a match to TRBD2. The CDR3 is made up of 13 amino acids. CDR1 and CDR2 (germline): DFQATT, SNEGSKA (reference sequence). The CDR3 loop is CSWGRGGLGEQFF. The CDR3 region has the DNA TGCAGCTGGGGGCGGGGGGGCTTAGGAGAGCAGTTCTTC.

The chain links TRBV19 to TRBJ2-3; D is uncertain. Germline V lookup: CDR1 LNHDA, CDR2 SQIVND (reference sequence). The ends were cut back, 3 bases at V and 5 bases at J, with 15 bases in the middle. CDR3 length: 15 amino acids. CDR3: CASSIRGRPQDTQYF. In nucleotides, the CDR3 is TGTGCCAGTAGTATTCGAGGTAGACCCCAAGATACGCAGTATTTT.

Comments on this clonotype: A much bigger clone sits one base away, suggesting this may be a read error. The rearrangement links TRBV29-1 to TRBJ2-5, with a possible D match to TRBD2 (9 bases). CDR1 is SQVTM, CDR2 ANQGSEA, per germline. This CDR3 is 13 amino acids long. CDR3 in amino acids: CSGTGIAGEIQYF. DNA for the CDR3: TGCAGCGGGACAGGGATAGCGGGGGAGATCCAGTACTTC.